This TCR beta chain was found in a study of T and B cells in COVID-19 patients. Study-level information: Of around 21 active-infection patients, approximately 18 carried comorbidities linked to unfavorable COVID-19 outcome. Study-wide findings and caveats: In COVID-19 patients, T cell receptor beta variable and joining gene use was reportedly strongly skewed. Active COVID-19 showed highly clonal TRB repertoires; recovery showed diversity and richness above healthy donors. Blood from mildly ill patients while symptomatic, and early samples from severe cases, were scarce.

BIOMED2 TRB-A/B primer pools were used in multiplex TRB PCR. MiXCR, run by TCRdb on the multiplex PCR reads, gives a single entry per CDR3 protein. The sample yields roughly 9,400 distinct CDR3 sequences, 25% to 30% seen once. Germline CDR1 DFQATT, CDR2 SNEGSKA (reference sequence). Losses at the gene ends were 3 bases for V and 2 bases for J; bases not matched to a gene: 6. There are 14 residues in the CDR3. From blood, roughly 220-550 ng of genomic DNA served as TRB template. About this clonotype: Its antigen is as yet unknown.

The sample comprised blood. This clonotype was obtained from a human donor who had recovered from COVID-19. The rearrangement joins TRBV20-1 to TRBJ2-7; 8 bases align to TRBD2. The CDR3 reads CSARLTSGAYEQYV. The CDR3 DNA sequence: TGCAGTGCTAGGCTTACTAGCGGTGCCTACGAGCAGTACGTC.